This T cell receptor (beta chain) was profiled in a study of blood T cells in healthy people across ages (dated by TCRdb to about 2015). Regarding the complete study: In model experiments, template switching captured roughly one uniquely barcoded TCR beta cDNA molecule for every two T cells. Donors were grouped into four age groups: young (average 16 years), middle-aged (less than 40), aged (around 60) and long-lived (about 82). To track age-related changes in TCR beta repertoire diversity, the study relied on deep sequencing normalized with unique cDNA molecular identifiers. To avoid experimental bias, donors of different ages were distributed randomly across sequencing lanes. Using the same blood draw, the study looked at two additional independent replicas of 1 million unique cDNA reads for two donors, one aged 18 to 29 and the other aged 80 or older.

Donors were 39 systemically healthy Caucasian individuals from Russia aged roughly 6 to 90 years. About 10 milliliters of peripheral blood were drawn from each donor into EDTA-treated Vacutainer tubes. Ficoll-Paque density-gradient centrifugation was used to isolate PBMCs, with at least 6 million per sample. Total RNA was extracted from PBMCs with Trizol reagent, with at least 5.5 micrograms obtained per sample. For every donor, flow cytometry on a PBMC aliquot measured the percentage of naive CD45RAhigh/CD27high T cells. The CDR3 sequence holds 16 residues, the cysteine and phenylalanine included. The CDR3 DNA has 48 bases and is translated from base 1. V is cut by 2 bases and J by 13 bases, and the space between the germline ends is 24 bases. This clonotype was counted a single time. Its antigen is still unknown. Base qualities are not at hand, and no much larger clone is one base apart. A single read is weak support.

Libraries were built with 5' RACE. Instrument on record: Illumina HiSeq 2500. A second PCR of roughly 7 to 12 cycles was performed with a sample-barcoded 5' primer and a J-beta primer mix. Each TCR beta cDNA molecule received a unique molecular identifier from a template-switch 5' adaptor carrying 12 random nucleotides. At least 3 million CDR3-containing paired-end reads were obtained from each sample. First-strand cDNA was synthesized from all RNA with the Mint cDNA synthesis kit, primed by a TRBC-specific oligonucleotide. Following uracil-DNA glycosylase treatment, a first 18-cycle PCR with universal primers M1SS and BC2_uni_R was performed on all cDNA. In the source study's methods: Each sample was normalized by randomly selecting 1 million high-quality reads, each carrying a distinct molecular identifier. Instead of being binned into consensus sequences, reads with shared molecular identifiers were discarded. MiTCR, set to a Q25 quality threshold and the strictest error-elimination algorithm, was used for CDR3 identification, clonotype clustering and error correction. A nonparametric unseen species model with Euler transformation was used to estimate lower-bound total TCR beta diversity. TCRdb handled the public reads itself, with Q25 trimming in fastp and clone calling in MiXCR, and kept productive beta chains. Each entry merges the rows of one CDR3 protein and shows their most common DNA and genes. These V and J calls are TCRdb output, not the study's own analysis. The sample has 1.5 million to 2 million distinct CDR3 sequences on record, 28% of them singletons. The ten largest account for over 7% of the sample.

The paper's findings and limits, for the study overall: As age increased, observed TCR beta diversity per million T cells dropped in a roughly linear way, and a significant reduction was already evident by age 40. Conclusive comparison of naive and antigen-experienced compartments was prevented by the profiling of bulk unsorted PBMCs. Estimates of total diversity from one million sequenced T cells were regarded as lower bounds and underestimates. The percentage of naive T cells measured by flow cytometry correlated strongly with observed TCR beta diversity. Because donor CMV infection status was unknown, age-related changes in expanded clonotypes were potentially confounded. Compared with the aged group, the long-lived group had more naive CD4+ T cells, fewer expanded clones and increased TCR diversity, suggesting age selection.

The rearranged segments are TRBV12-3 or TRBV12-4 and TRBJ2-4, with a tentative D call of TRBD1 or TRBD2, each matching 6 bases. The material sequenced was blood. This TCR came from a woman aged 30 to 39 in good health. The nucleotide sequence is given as TGTGCCAGCAGTTTAACGGTGGCAGGGGTATCGGGAGAGCAGTACTTC. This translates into CASSLTVAGVSGEQYF.